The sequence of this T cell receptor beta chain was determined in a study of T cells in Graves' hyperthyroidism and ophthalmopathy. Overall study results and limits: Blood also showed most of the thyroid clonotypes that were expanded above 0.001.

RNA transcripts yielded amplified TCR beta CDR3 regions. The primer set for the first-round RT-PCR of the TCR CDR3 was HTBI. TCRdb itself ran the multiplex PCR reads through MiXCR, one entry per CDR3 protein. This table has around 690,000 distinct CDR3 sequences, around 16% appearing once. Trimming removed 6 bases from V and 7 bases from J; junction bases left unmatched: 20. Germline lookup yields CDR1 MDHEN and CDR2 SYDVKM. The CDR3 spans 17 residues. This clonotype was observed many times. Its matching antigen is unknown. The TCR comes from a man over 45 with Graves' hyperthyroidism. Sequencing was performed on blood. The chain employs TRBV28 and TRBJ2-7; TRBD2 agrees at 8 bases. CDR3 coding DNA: TGTGCCAGCAGCCACGGGGGGGCGGGAACCGCTCGGGCGGAGCAGTACTTC. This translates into CASSHGGAGTARAEQYF.